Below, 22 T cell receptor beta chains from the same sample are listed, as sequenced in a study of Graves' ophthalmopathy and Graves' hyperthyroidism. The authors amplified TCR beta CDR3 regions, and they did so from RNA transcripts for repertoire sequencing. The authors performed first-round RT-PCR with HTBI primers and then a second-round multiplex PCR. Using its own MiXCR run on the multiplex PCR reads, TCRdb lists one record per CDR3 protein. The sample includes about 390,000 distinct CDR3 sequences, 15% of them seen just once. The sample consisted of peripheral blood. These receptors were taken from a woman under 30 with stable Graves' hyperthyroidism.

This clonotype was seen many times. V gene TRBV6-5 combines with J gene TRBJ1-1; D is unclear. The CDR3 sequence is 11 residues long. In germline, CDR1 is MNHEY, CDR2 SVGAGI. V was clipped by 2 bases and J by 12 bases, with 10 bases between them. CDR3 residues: CASSYGRGTFF. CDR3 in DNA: TGTGCCAGCAGTTACGGTCGGGGAACTTTCTTT.

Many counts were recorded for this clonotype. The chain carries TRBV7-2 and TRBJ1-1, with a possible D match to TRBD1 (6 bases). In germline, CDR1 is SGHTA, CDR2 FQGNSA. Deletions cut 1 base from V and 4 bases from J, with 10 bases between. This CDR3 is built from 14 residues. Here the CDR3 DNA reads TGTGCCAGCAGCTTAGATAACAGGGCCACTGAAGCTTTCTTT. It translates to CASSLDNRATEAFF. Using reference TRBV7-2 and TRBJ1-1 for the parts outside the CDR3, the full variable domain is GAGVSQSPSNKVTEKGKDVELRCDPISGHTALYWYRQSLGQGLEFLIYFQGNSAPDKSGLPSDRFSAERTGGSVSTLTIQRTQQEDSAVYLCASSLDNRATEAFFGQGTRLTVV.

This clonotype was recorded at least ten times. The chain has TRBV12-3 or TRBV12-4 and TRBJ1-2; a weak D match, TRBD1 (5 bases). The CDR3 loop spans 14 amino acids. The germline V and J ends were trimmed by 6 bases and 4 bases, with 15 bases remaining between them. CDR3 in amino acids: CASSPAGGSYGYTF. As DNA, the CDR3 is TGTGCCAGCAGCCCGGCCGGGGGTAGCTATGGCTACACCTTC.

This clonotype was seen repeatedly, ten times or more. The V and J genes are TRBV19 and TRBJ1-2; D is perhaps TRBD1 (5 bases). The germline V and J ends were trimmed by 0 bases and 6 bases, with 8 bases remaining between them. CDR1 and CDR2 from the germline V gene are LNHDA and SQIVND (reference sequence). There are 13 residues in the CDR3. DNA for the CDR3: TGTGCCAGTAGTATAGAACGCAGGGATGGCTACACCTTC. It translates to CASSIERRDGYTF. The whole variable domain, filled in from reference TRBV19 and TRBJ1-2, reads DGGITQSPKYLFRKEGQNVTLSCEQNLNHDAMYWYRQDPGQGLRLIYYSQIVNDFQKGDIAEGYSVSREKKESFPLTVTSAQKNPTAFYLCASSIERRDGYTFGSGTRLTVV.

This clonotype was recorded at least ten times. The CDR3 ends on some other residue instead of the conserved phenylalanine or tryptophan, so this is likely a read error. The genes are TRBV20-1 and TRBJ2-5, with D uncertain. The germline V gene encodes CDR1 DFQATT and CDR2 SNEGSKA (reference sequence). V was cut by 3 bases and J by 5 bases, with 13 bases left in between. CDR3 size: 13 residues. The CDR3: CSASRSARETQYL. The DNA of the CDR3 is TGCAGTGCTAGTAGGTCAGCTAGGGAGACCCAGTACCTC.

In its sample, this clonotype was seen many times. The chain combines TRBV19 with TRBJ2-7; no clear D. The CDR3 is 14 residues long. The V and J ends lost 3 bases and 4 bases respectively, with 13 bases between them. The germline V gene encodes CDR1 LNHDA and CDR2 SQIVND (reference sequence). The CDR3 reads CASSIIGSGYEQYF. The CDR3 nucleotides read TGTGCCAGTAGTATTATAGGATCCGGATACGAGCAGTACTTC.

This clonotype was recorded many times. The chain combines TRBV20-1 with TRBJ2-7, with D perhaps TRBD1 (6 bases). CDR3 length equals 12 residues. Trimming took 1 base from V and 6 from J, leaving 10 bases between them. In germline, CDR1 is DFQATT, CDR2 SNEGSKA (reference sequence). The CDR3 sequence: CSARVSRGEQYF. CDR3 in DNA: TGCAGTGCTAGAGTTTCCAGGGGCGAGCAGTACTTC.

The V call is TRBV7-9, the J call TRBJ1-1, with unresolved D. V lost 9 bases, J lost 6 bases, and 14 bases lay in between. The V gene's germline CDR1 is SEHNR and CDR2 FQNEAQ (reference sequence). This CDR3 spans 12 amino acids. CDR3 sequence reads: CASIEGTAEAFF. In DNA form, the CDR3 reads TGTGCCAGTATTGAGGGTACGGCTGAAGCTTTCTTT.

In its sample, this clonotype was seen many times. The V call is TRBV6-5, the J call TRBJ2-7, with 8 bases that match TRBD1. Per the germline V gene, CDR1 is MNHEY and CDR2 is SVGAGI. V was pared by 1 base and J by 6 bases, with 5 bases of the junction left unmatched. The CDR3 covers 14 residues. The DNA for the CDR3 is TGTGCCAGCAGTTACTTCCAGGGGGCAGGCGAGCAGTACTTC. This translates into CASSYFQGAGEQYF.

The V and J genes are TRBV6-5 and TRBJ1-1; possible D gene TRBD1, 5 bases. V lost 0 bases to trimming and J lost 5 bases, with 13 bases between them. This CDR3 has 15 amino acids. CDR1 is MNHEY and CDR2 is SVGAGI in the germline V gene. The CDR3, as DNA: TGTGCCAGCAGTTACTCGGGAGGGGAGGGGACTGAAGCTTTCTTT. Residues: CASSYSGGEGTEAFF.

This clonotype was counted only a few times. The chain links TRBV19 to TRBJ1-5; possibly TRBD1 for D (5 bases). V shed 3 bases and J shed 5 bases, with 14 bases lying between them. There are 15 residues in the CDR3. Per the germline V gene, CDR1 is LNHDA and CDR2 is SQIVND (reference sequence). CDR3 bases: TGTGCCAGTAGTATGACCCCAGGGCTCCATCAGCCCCAGCATTTT. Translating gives CASSMTPGLHQPQHF.

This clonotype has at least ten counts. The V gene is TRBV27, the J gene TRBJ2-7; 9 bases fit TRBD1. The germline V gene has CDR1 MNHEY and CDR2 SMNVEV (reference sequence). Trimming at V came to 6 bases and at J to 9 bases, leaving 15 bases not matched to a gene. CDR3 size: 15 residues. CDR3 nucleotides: TGTGCCAGCAGCAAAAGCCGGGACAGGGAAAGGTCGCAGTACTTC. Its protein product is CASSKSRDRERSQYF.

Here the CDR3 DNA reads TGCGCCAGCAGCTTGGGGGCGGGGGATTCAGAGACCCAGTACTTC. Its translation is CASSLGAGDSETQYF. This chain links TRBV5-1 with TRBJ2-5, with 7 bases fitting TRBD2. The CDR3 runs 15 residues. Germline CDR1 and CDR2: SGHRS and YFSETQ. Unmatched junction bases numbered 6, after V lost 0 bases and J lost 4 bases. The whole variable domain, remainder taken from reference TRBV5-1 and TRBJ2-5, is KAGVTQTPRYLIKTRGQQVTLSCSPISGHRSVSWYQQTPGQGLQFLFEYFSETQRNKGNFPGRFSGRQFSNSRSEMNVSTLELGDSALYLCASSLGAGDSETQYFGPGTRLLVL.

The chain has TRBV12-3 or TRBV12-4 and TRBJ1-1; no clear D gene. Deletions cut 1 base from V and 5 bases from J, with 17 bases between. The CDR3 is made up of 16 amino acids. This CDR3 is CASSLDLWGIWTEAFF. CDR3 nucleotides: TGTGCCAGCAGTTTAGACCTGTGGGGTATATGGACTGAAGCTTTCTTT.

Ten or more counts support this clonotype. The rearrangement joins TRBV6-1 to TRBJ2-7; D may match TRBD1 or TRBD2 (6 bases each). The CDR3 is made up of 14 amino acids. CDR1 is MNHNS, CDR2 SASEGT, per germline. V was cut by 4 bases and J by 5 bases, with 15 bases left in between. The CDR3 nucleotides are TGTGCCAGCAGTGGCGGGACACAGAACCACGAGCAGTACTTC. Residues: CASSGGTQNHEQYF.

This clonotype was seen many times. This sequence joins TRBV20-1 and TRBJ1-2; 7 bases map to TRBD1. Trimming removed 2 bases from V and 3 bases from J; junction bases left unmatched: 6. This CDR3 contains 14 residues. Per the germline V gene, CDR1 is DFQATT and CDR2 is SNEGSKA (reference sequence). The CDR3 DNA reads TGCAGTGCTAGATCTCCCGACAGGGACTATGGCTACACCTTC. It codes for CSARSPDRDYGYTF.

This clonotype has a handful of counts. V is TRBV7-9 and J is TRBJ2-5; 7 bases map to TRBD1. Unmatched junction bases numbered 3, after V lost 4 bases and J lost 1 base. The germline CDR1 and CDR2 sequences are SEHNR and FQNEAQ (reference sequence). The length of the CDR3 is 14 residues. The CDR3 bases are TGTGCCAGCAGCTCTGAGGGGGCCCAAGAGACCCAGTACTTC. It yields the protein CASSSEGAQETQYF.

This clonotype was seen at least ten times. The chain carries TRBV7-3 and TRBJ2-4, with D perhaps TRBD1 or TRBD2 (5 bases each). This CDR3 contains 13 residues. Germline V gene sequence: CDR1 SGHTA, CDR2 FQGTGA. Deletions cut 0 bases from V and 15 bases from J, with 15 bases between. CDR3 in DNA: TGTGCCAGCAGCTTAACCCGCGTGGGGGAATTGTACTTC. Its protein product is CASSLTRVGELYF.

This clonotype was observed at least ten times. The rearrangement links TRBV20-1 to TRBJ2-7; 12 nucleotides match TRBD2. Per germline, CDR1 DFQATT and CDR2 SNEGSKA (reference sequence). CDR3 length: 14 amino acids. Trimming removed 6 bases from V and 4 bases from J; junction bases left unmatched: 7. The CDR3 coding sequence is TGCAGTGCCCAGGAGGGACTAGCGGGTTACGAGCAGTACTTC. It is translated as CSAQEGLAGYEQYF.

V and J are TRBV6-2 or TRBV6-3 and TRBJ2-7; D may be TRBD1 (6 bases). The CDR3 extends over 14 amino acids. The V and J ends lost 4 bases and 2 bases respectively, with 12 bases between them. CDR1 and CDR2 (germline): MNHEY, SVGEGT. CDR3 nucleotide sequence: TGTGCCAGCAGTTGGGGGCCTCAAACCTACGAGCAGTACTTC. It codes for CASSWGPQTYEQYF.

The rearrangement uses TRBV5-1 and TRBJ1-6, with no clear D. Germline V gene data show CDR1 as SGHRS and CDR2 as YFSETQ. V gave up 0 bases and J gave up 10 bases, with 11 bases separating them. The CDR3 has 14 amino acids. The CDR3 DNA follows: TGCGCCAGCAGCTTGGATCCGGGAGCCTCACCCCTCCACTTT. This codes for CASSLDPGASPLHF. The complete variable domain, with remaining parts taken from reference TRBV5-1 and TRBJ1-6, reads KAGVTQTPRYLIKTRGQQVTLSCSPISGHRSVSWYQQTPGQGLQFLFEYFSETQRNKGNFPGRFSGRQFSNSRSEMNVSTLELGDSALYLCASSLDPGASPLHFGNGTRLTVT.

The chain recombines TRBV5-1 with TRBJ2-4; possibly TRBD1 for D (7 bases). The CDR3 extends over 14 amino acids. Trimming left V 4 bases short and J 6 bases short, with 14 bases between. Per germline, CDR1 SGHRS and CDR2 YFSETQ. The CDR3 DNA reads TGCGCCAGCAGCCTGGAGGGGGCGGGAAACATTCAGTACTTC. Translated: CASSLEGAGNIQYF.